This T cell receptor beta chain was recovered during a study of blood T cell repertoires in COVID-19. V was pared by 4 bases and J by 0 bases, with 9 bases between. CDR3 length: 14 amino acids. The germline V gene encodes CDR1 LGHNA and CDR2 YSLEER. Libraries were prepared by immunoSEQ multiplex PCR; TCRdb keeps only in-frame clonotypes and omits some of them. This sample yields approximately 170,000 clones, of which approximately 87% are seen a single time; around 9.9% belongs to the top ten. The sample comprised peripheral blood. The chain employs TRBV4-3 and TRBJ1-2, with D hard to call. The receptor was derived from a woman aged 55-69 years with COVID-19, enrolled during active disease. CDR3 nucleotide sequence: TGCGCCAGCAGCCCCCTGGGAGCTAACTATGGCTACACCTTC. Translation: CASSPLGANYGYTF.